This T cell receptor beta chain appears in the sequencing data of a study of regulatory T cells in long-lasting Graves disease. The study's findings and limits: For persistent Graves' patients, TCR diversity was lower than for newly diagnosed ones. Preferential use of TRBV28, TRBJ1-2 and TRBJ2-5 was seen in persistent disease.

Both iRepertoire HTBI primers and Arm-PCR of CDR3 regions were used to build the TCR beta libraries. One entry per CDR3 protein results from TCRdb running MiXCR on the multiplex PCR reads. The repertoire includes some 500,000 distinct CDR3 sequences, approximately 15% of them detected once, and approximately 9.3% sits in the top ten. There are many counts of this clonotype. The antigen is not known. Sample time point: newly diagnosed GD, antithyroid drugs for less than 3 months. RNA from PBMCs was the source of the TCR library. Germline V gives CDR1 DFQATT, CDR2 SNEGSKA (reference sequence). The J segment lost 4 bases and the V segment lost 4 bases, leaving 13 bases of the junction unmatched. The CDR3 has 16 residues. The sample was also reused in another study, on T cells in Graves' hyperthyroidism and ophthalmopathy. That paper notes: With the HTBI primer set, the TCR CDR3 went through a first round of RT-PCR. In validation, the model predicted ophthalmopathy. These predictions came a median about 6.8 months before onset.

This sequence originates from a man aged 25 to 40 with Graves disease. Sample: peripheral blood mononuclear cells (PBMCs), taken at new diagnosis, from a patient treated with antithyroid drugs. The rearrangement uses TRBV20-1 and TRBJ2-3, with 8 bases lining up with TRBD1. The DNA for the CDR3 is TGCAGTGCTACTACGACCCGGACAGGGAGAGCAGATACGCAGTATTTT. It codes for CSATTTRTGRADTQYF.